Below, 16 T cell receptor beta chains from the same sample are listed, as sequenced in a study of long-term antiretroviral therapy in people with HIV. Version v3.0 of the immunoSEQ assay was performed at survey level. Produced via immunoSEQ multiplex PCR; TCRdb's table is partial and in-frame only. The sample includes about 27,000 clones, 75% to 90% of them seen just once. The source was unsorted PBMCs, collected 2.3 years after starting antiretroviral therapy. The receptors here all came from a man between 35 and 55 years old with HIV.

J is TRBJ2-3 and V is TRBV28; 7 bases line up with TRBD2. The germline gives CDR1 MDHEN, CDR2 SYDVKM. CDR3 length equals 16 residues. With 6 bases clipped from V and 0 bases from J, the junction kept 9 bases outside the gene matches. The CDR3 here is CASSQLAYPSTDTQYF. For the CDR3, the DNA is TGTGCCAGCAGCCAACTAGCGTACCCTAGCACAGATACGCAGTATTTT.

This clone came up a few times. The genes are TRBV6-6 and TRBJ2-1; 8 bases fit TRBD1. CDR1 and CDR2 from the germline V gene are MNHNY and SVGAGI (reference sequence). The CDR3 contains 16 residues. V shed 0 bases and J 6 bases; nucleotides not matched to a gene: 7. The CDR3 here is CASSYSPQGALNEQFF. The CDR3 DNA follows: TGTGCCAGCAGTTACTCGCCGCAGGGGGCCCTCAATGAGCAGTTCTTC.

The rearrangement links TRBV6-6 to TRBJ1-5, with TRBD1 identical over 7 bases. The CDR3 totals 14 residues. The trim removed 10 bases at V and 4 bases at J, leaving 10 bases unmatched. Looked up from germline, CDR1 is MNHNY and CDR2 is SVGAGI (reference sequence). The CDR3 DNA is TGTGCCACTGCAGCCGGGACAGCTAATCAGCCCCAGCATTTT. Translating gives CATAAGTANQPQHF.

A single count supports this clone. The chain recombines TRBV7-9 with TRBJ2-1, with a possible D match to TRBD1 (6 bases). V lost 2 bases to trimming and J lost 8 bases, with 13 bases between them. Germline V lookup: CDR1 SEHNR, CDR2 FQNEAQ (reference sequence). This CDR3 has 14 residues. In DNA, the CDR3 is TGTGCCAGCAGCTTATGGAAGAAGGGGGATGAGCAGTTCTTC. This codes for CASSLWKKGDEQFF.

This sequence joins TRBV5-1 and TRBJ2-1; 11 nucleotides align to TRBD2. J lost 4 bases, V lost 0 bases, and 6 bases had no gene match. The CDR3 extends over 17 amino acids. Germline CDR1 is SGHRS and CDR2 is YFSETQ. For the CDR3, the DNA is TGCGCCAGCAGCTTGGGGCCTAGCGGGGGGCCGTACAATGAGCAGTTCTTC. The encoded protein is CASSLGPSGGPYNEQFF.

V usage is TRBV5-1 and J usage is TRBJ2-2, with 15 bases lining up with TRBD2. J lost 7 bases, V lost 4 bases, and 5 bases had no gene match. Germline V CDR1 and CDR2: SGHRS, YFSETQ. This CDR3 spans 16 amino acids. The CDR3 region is CASSPGTSGGIGELFF. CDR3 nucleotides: TGCGCCAGCAGCCCCGGGACTAGCGGGGGGATCGGGGAGCTGTTTTTT.

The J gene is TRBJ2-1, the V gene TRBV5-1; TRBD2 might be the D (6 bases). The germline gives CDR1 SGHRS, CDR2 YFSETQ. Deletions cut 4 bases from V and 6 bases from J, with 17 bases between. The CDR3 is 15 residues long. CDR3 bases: TGCGCCAGCAGCCCAGCCGGGACTGTCGTCAATGAGCAGTTCTTC. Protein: CASSPAGTVVNEQFF. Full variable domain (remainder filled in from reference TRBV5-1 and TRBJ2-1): KAGVTQTPRYLIKTRGQQVTLSCSPISGHRSVSWYQQTPGQGLQFLFEYFSETQRNKGNFPGRFSGRQFSNSRSEMNVSTLELGDSALYLCASSPAGTVVNEQFFGPGTRLTVL.

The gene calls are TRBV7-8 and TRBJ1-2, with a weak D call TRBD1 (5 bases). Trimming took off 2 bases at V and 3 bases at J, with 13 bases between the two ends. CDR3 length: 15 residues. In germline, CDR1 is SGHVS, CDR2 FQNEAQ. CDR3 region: CASSLRDPTDYGYTF. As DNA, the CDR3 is TGTGCCAGCAGCTTACGGGACCCGACGGACTATGGCTACACCTTC.

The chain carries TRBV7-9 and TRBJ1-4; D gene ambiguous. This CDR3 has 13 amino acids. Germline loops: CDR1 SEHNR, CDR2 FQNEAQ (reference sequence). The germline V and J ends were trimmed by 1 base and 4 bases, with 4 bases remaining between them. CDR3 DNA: TGTGCCAGCAGCTTAGACCTTAATGAAAAACTGTTTTTT. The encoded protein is CASSLDLNEKLFF.

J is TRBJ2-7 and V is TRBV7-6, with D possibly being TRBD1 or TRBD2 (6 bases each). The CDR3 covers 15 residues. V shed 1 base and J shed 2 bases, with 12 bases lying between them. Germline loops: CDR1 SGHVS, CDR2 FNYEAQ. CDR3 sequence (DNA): TGTGCCAGCAGCTTAGAGGGGGGCCGCGCCTACGAGCAGTACTTC. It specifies CASSLEGGRAYEQYF.

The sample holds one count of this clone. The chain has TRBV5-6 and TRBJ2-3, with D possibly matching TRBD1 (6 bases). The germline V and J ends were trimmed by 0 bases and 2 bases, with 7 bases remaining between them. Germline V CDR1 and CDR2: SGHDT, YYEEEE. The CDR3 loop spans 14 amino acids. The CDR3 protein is CASSLGTATDTQYF. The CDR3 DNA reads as TGTGCCAGCAGCTTGGGGACAGCCACAGATACGCAGTATTTT.

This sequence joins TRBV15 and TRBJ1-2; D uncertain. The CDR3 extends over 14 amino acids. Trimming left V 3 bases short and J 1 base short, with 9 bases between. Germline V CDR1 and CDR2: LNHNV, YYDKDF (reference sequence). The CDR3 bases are TGTGCCACCAGCAGGGGGTCGCTTAACTATGGCTACACCTTC. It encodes CATSRGSLNYGYTF.

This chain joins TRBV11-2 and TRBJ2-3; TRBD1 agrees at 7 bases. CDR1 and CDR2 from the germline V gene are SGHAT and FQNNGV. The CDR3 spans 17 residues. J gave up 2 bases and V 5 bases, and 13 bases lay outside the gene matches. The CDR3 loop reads CASSPEGTASSTDTQYF. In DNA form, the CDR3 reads TGTGCCAGCAGCCCGGAAGGGACAGCGAGCTCCACAGATACGCAGTATTTT.

CDR3 region: CASSLNGGFGTGNTIYF. The CDR3 DNA is TGCGCCAGCAGCTTGAATGGCGGATTTGGAACTGGAAACACCATATATTTT. This chain joins TRBV5-1 and TRBJ1-3; no clear D. Germline assignment: CDR1 SGHRS and CDR2 YFSETQ. This CDR3 has 17 residues. Trimming left V 1 base short and J 2 bases short, with 16 bases between. The whole variable domain, filled in from reference TRBV5-1 and TRBJ1-3, reads KAGVTQTPRYLIKTRGQQVTLSCSPISGHRSVSWYQQTPGQGLQFLFEYFSETQRNKGNFPGRFSGRQFSNSRSEMNVSTLELGDSALYLCASSLNGGFGTGNTIYFGEGSWLTVV.

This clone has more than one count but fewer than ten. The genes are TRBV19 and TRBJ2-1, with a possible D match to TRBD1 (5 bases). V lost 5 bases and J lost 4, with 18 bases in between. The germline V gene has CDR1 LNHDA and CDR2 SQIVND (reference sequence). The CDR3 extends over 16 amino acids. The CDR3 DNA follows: TGTGCCAGTAGTGCCACAGGCGAACTAAATTACAATGAGCAGTTCTTC. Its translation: CASSATGELNYNEQFF.

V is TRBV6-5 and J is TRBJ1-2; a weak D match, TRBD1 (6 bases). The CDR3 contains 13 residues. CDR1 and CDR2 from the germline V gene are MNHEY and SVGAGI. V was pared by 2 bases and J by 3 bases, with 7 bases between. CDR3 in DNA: TGTGCCAGCAGTTACGGGGGCCACTATGGCTACACCTTC. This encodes CASSYGGHYGYTF.